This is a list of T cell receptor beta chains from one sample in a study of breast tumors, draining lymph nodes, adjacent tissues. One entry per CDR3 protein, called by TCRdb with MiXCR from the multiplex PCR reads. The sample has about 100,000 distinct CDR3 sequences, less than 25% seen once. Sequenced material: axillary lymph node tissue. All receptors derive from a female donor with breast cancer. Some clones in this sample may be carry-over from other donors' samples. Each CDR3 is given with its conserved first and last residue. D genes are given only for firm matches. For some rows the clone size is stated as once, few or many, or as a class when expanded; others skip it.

DNA: TGTGCCAGCAGACATAAAGAAACCGGGGAGCTGTTTTTT; CDR3: CASRHKETGELFF; V: TRBV14; D: -; size: many; J: TRBJ2-2
DNA: TGCAGTGCTCCAGCCCTTCGGGATACGCAGTATTTT; CDR3: CSAPALRDTQYF; V: TRBV20-1; D: -; size: many; J: TRBJ2-3
DNA: TGTGCCAGCAGTTACCCGACAGGGGGCGCTCGGGCCGGGGAGCTGTTTTTT; CDR3: CASSYPTGGARAGELFF; V: TRBV6-6; D: TRBD1; size: many; J: TRBJ2-2
DNA: TGTGCCAGCAGCTTAATGGACGGTTTAAATCAGCCCCAGCATTTT; CDR3: CASSLMDGLNQPQHF; V: TRBV7-8; D: -; size: many; J: TRBJ1-5
DNA: TGTGCCAGCAGTGAAGGCCAGGGCCTTTACGAGCAGTACTTC; CDR3: CASSEGQGLYEQYF; V: TRBV2; D: -; size: many; J: TRBJ2-7
DNA: TGCAGCGTTAAGGGCAGGGTTGCCACTGAAGCTTTCTTT; CDR3: CSVKGRVATEAFF; V: TRBV29-1; D: -; size: -; J: TRBJ1-1
DNA: TGTGCCAGCAGCTTAGAGCAGATCTACGAGCAGTACTTC; CDR3: CASSLEQIYEQYF; V: TRBV7-2; D: -; size: many; J: TRBJ2-7
DNA: TGCGCCAGCAGCCGAGGCGGGGGACAGAGATACGAGCAGTACTTC; CDR3: CASSRGGGQRYEQYF; V: TRBV4-1; D: -; size: many; J: TRBJ2-7
DNA: TGTGCCAGCAGCCCGGGGGGGGGTGGGGGGATAGATACGCAGTATTTT; CDR3: CASSPGGGGGIDTQYF; V: TRBV7-8; D: TRBD2; size: many; J: TRBJ2-3
DNA: TGTGCCAGCAGTCCCTACGAGGCTGAGCAGTTCTTC; CDR3: CASSPYEAEQFF; V: TRBV2; D: -; size: -; J: TRBJ2-1
DNA: TGTGCCAGCAGCTTGGGGGACAGGGACTATGGCTACACCTTC; CDR3: CASSLGDRDYGYTF; V: TRBV5-6; D: TRBD1; size: many; J: TRBJ1-2
DNA: TGTGCCAGCAGCCTACTATACTACGAGCAGTACTTC; CDR3: CASSLLYYEQYF; V: TRBV3-1; D: -; size: many; J: TRBJ2-7
DNA: TGTGCCAGCAGACAGGGGGCCAACAATCAGCCCCAGCATTTT; CDR3: CASRQGANNQPQHF; V: TRBV6-6; D: TRBD1; size: many; J: TRBJ1-5
DNA: TGTGCCAGCAGTACGACCGGAGAGACCCAGTACTTC; CDR3: CASSTTGETQYF; V: TRBV5-4; D: -; size: many; J: TRBJ2-5
DNA: TGCAGTGCTAGAGATCGGGTTTCTAGCGAGACTAACACCGGGGAGCTGTTTTTT; CDR3: CSARDRVSSETNTGELFF; V: TRBV20-1; D: -; size: few; J: TRBJ2-2